Listed below are T cell receptor beta chains from one sample, sequenced in a study of T-cell memory formation after mild COVID-19. One entry per CDR3 protein results from TCRdb running MiXCR on the 5' RACE reads. The data show just over 300,000 distinct CDR3 sequences, 15% to 20% seen once. The sample consisted of PBMCs or a T cell subset sorted from them (not recorded which). These receptor sequences come from a man younger than 35 who had mild COVID-19 (a few samples of this study predate the infection). Cell type and time point are not known. CDR3s include the opening cysteine and the closing phenylalanine or tryptophan. D genes are given only for firm matches. Clone size appears in some rows only: once, few, many, or a class for an expanded clone.

v_call	clone_size	d_call	j_call	cdr3_aa	cdr3_nt
TRBV7-9	few	.	TRBJ2-4	CASSSALAKNIQYF	TGTGCCAGCAGCTCGGCTCTAGCCAAAAACATTCAGTACTTC
TRBV10-2	.	.	TRBJ2-1	CASSEDWKGYYEQFF	TGCGCCAGCAGTGAAGACTGGAAGGGGTATTATGAGCAGTTCTTC
TRBV20-1	.	.	TRBJ1-2	CSVGGAIHGYTF	TGCAGTGTGGGGGGGGCGATTCATGGCTACACCTTC
TRBV9	few	TRBD1	TRBJ2-5	CASSVGSAGGLETQYF	TGTGCCAGCAGCGTAGGGTCGGCAGGGGGCTTGGAGACCCAGTACTTC
TRBV24-1	few	.	TRBJ2-1	CATSDTGSSSYNEQFF	TGTGCCACCAGTGACACCGGGAGTAGCTCCTACAATGAGCAGTTCTTC
TRBV18	few	TRBD1	TRBJ1-2	CASSPTGGENYGYTF	TGTGCCAGCTCACCGACAGGGGGCGAAAACTATGGCTACACCTTC
TRBV4-1	few	TRBD2	TRBJ2-7	CASSQAMGLASYEQYF	TGCGCCAGCAGCCAAGCAATGGGACTAGCTTCCTACGAGCAGTACTTC
TRBV7-9	few	TRBD1	TRBJ1-1	CASSLGQGATEAFF	TGTGCCAGCAGCCTGGGACAGGGGGCAACTGAAGCTTTCTTT
TRBV7-8	.	.	TRBJ1-4	CASSSREDREKLFF	TGTGCCAGCAGCTCCCGGGAGGATCGTGAAAAACTGTTTTTT
TRBV7-8	few	.	TRBJ2-5	CASSFARGLYQETQYF	TGTGCCAGCAGCTTTGCGCGGGGCCTGTACCAAGAGACCCAGTACTTC
TRBV20-1	few	.	TRBJ2-6	CSARAPAHSGANVLTF	TGCAGTGCTAGAGCCCCAGCCCACTCTGGGGCCAACGTCCTGACTTTC
TRBV7-2	many	.	TRBJ2-1	CASSLVLRGGNEQFF	TGTGCCAGCAGCTTAGTTCTTCGGGGTGGCAATGAGCAGTTCTTC
TRBV4-1	.	TRBD1	TRBJ1-5	CASSQVGQGGNQPQHF	TGCGCCAGCAGCCAAGTGGGACAGGGAGGCAATCAGCCCCAGCATTTT
TRBV9	.	.	TRBJ2-3	CASSVKMGGPTDTQYF	TGTGCCAGCAGCGTAAAGATGGGAGGTCCAACAGATACGCAGTATTTT
TRBV9	.	.	TRBJ1-2	CASSVGRGENYGYTF	TGTGCCAGCAGCGTAGGCAGGGGAGAGAACTATGGCTACACCTTC
TRBV20-1	.	.	TRBJ1-3	CSARDRGGRDTIYF	TGCAGTGCTAGAGATCGAGGAGGCCGGGACACCATATATTTT
TRBV4-2	once	.	TRBJ1-3	CASSQEPDVVFGNTIYF	TGTGCCAGCAGCCAAGAACCGGATGTGGTTTTTGGAAACACCATATATTTT
TRBV12-3/TRBV12-4	few	.	TRBJ1-3	CASSPEARNTIYF	TGTGCCAGCAGCCCCGAGGCCCGAAACACCATATATTTT
TRBV29-1	.	.	TRBJ1-1	CSVDSGGWITEAFF	TGCAGCGTTGATAGCGGGGGCTGGATCACTGAAGCTTTCTTT
TRBV11-2	.	.	TRBJ2-5	CASSLVVTNYPQYF	TGTGCCAGCAGCTTAGTAGTGACTAATTATCCCCAGTACTTC
TRBV6-5	.	.	TRBJ2-1	CASSLRIAYNEQFF	TGTGCCAGCAGCCTCAGAATTGCCTACAATGAGCAGTTCTTC
TRBV7-9	few	.	TRBJ2-7	CASSTIDGDYEQYF	TGTGCCAGCAGCACCATAGACGGGGACTACGAGCAGTACTTC
TRBV5-1	few	TRBD1	TRBJ2-2	CASSQRTGPTGELFF	TGCGCCAGCAGCCAGAGGACAGGACCCACCGGGGAGCTGTTTTTT
TRBV5-1	.	.	TRBJ1-2	CASSSGDSGIYTF	TGCGCCAGCAGCTCCGGGGATTCGGGCATCTACACCTTC
TRBV19	.	TRBD1	TRBJ2-2	CASSIDRAPGELFF	TGTGCCAGTAGTATCGACAGGGCCCCCGGGGAGCTGTTTTTT
TRBV7-2	few	.	TRBJ1-5	CASSLDGTNQPQHF	TGTGCCAGCAGCTTGGACGGGACCAATCAGCCCCAGCATTTT
TRBV10-1	.	.	TRBJ2-7	CASSRDTIYEQYF	TGCGCCAGCAGCCGGGACACCATCTACGAGCAGTACTTC
TRBV5-1	.	.	TRBJ2-5	CASSSEGEGTQYF	TGCGCCAGCAGTTCGGAAGGGGAAGGGACCCAGTACTTC
TRBV7-6	few	.	TRBJ2-3	CASSLIPGTDTQYF	TGTGCCAGCAGCTTAATCCCGGGCACAGATACGCAGTATTTT
TRBV7-9	.	.	TRBJ1-5	CASGTAEPQHF	TGTGCCAGCGGAACGGCGGAGCCCCAGCATTTT
TRBV28	.	TRBD2	TRBJ2-1	CASIPPSGGAGDEQFF	TGTGCCAGCATCCCGCCTAGCGGGGGGGCGGGTGATGAGCAGTTCTTC
TRBV9	.	.	TRBJ1-2	CASSPGGLYGYTF	TGTGCCAGCAGCCCTGGGGGGCTCTATGGCTACACCTTC
TRBV5-6	few	TRBD1	TRBJ1-2	CASSFSQGGYTF	TGTGCCAGCAGCTTTTCACAGGGGGGCTACACCTTC
TRBV10-3	few	.	TRBJ1-2	CAIGDYGYTF	TGTGCCATAGGCGATTATGGCTACACCTTC
TRBV6-6	.	.	TRBJ2-2	CASSTSPRGTGELFF	TGTGCCAGCAGTACGTCCCCGAGGGGAACCGGGGAGCTGTTTTTT
TRBV11-1	few	.	TRBJ1-6	CASSFTPDSPLHF	TGTGCCAGCAGCTTTACACCCGACTCACCCCTCCACTTT
TRBV5-1	few	.	TRBJ2-3	CASSLVLAGANTDTQYF	TGCGCCAGCAGCTTGGTGTTGGCAGGGGCGAACACAGATACGCAGTATTTT
TRBV5-4	many	.	TRBJ2-3	CASSFRGGPDTQYF	TGTGCCAGCAGCTTCAGGGGAGGACCAGATACGCAGTATTTT
TRBV4-1	.	.	TRBJ1-6	CASSRPDGKSSYNSPLHF	TGCGCCAGCAGCCGTCCGGACGGGAAGAGCTCCTATAATTCACCCCTCCACTTT
TRBV20-1	.	TRBD1	TRBJ2-3	CSALFSGTGADTQYF	TGCAGTGCTCTCTTTTCCGGGACAGGCGCAGATACGCAGTATTTT
TRBV4-1	few	.	TRBJ1-2	CASSQDGRSYTF	TGCGCCAGCAGCCAAGATGGCAGGAGCTACACCTTC
TRBV7-9	many	TRBD2	TRBJ2-2	CASSRGGTNTGELFF	TGTGCCAGCAGCCGCGGGGGGACGAACACCGGGGAGCTGTTTTTT
TRBV7-9	.	.	TRBJ2-7	CASSLAFPYEQYF	TGTGCCAGCAGCTTAGCGTTTCCGTACGAGCAGTACTTC
TRBV7-2	.	.	TRBJ2-7	CASSLTGPREQYF	TGTGCCAGCAGCTTGACAGGACCTCGGGAGCAGTACTTC
TRBV2	.	TRBD1	TRBJ2-3	CASSAHRGTDTQYF	TGTGCCAGCAGTGCCCACAGGGGAACAGATACGCAGTATTTT
TRBV2	few	TRBD2	TRBJ2-1	CAGERTSGGAEQFF	TGTGCCGGCGAAAGGACTAGCGGGGGGGCCGAGCAGTTCTTC
TRBV3-1	.	TRBD1	TRBJ1-5	CASSPAWGGGQPQHF	TGTGCCAGCAGCCCCGCATGGGGAGGGGGCCAGCCCCAGCATTTT
TRBV15	.	.	TRBJ1-3	CATRNGGARNTIYF	TGTGCCACCAGAAATGGGGGGGCGCGAAACACCATATATTTT
TRBV6-5	.	TRBD2	TRBJ2-3	CASSYLSGGTSTDTQYF	TGTGCCAGCAGTTACCTTAGCGGGGGAACTAGCACAGATACGCAGTATTTT
TRBV4-3	.	.	TRBJ1-1	CASSLYLDRQTEAFF	TGCGCCAGCAGCCTTTACCTCGACAGGCAGACTGAAGCTTTCTTT
TRBV12-3/TRBV12-4	.	TRBD1	TRBJ1-1	CASTHRGQDTEAFF	TGTGCCAGCACACACAGGGGGCAGGACACTGAAGCTTTCTTT
TRBV10-1	few	TRBD2	TRBJ2-2	CASKAGDYTGELFF	TGCGCCAGCAAAGCGGGGGATTACACCGGGGAGCTGTTTTTT
TRBV5-4	.	.	TRBJ1-1	CASSSDRSNTEAFF	TGTGCCAGCAGCTCGGACAGATCGAACACTGAAGCTTTCTTT
TRBV12-3/TRBV12-4	once	TRBD1	TRBJ1-2	CASSETGTQGYTF	TGTGCCAGCAGTGAGACAGGGACGCAAGGCTACACCTTC
TRBV7-2	few	TRBD2	TRBJ2-1	CASSSKRGGHNEQFF	TGTGCCAGCAGCTCTAAGCGGGGGGGCCACAATGAGCAGTTCTTC
TRBV28	few	.	TRBJ1-6	CASSSPGHLLHF	TGTGCCAGCAGTAGCCCGGGACATCTCCTCCACTTT